This T cell receptor beta chain emerged from a study of HIV-infected patients and healthy controls. This clonotype was picked up a small number of times. CDR3 length: 14 amino acids. Germline CDR1 and CDR2: DFQATT and SNEGSKA (reference sequence). Trimming took off 3 bases at V and 4 bases at J, with 12 bases between the two ends. Each CDR3 protein gets one entry after TCRdb re-called the 5' RACE reads with MiXCR. The sample lists some 67,000 distinct CDR3 sequences; approximately 16% were seen once. The sequenced sample was CD4+ T cells from blood. The chain links TRBV20-1 to TRBJ2-2; possible D gene TRBD2, 6 bases. The sequence was obtained from a human donor in good health. CDR3 amino acids: CSASGGPATGELFF. The CDR3 DNA sequence: TGCAGTGCTAGCGGGGGACCGGCCACCGGGGAGCTGTTTTTT.